This TCR beta chain stems from a study of blood T cells in healthy people across ages. The use of a sample-barcoded 5' primer and a J-beta primer mix characterized a second PCR of about 7 to 12 cycles. Each CDR3 protein is one row after TCRdb ran MiXCR on the 5' RACE reads. Among 1.8 million or so distinct CDR3 sequences listed, approximately 40% were seen once. In the case of this clonotype: The antigen remains undetermined.

Findings of the study overall: There was a strong correlation between TCR beta diversity and naive T cell percentage. Investigators viewed diversity estimates from one million T cells as underestimates, the study reported. Compared with aged donors, long-lived donors showed fewer expanded clones, suggesting selection.

There are 11 residues in the CDR3. Per the germline V gene, CDR1 is DFQATT and CDR2 is SNEGSKA (reference sequence). Trimming pared 6 bases from V and 2 bases from J, leaving 8 bases between. The clonotype was recovered from a human donor in good health. Sequences were obtained from blood. This sequence joins TRBV20-1 and TRBJ2-7, with D unclear. CDR3 protein: CSADGPYEQYF. CDR3 DNA: TGCAGTGCCGACGGTCCCTACGAGCAGTACTTC.